This TCR beta chain was recorded in a study of T cells in Graves' hyperthyroidism and ophthalmopathy. Trimming pared 2 bases from V and 0 bases from J, leaving 11 bases between. Germline CDR1 is KGHSH and CDR2 is LQKENI. The CDR3 length is 15 residues. This clonotype has a count of ten or more. RNA transcripts served as the template for amplifying TCR beta CDR3 regions. A set of HTBI primers served as the primers for a first-round RT-PCR of the TCR CDR3. Via MiXCR, TCRdb re-called the multiplex PCR reads, giving one row per CDR3 protein. The data show around 450,000 distinct CDR3 sequences, more than 15% seen once.

The V and J genes are TRBV18 and TRBJ2-7; the D is unclear. This receptor was obtained from a woman under 30 with Graves' hyperthyroidism. The specimen sequenced was blood. The CDR3 spells CASSPYPRISYEQYF. CDR3 coding DNA: TGTGCCAGCTCACCATACCCTCGTATCTCCTACGAGCAGTACTTC.